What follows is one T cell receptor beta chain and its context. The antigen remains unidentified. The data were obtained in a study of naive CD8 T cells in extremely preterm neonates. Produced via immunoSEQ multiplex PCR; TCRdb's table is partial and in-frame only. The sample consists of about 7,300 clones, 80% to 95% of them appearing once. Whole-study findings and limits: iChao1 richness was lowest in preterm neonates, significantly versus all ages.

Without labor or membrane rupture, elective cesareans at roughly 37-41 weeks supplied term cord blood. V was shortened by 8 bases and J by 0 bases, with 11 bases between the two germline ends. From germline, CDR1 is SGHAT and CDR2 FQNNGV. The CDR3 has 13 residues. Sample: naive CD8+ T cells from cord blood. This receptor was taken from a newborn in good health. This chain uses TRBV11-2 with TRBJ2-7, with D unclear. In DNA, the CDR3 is TGTGCCAGCCATCCAGGCGACTCCTACGAGCAGTACTTC. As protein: CASHPGDSYEQYF.